Here is one T cell receptor (beta chain) with its context. This clonotype was observed at least ten times. Its cognate antigen has yet to be identified. Base qualities are not provided; no much larger clone lies one nucleotide away. The V end gives up 5 bases and the J end 4 bases, leaving 7 bases in the junction not matched to a gene. Measured from the cysteine to the phenylalanine, the CDR3 is 15 residues long. The read is trimmed to its CDR3 DNA, 45 bases read in frame from base 1. The data stem from a study of CD8 T cells in ankylosing spondylitis (dated by TCRdb to about 2017). Context from the whole study: The study profiled T cell receptor beta repertoires in healthy donors and ankylosing spondylitis patients to find disease-linked TCR variants. The whole study cohort included some 100 healthy donors and 25 ankylosing spondylitis patients. Samples of peripheral blood were taken, and for ankylosing spondylitis patients, synovial fluid was collected as well.

Study-wide conclusions, independent of this receptor: The disease-linked clones were reported as significantly enriched in matched synovial fluid samples from ankylosing spondylitis patients. Some motif variants were previously reported in synovial fluid and blood of reactive arthritis patients, suggesting common disease-initiation mechanisms. The disease-linked clones had a CD8+ phenotype and were found at relatively low frequencies in peripheral blood. Blood from ankylosing spondylitis patients appeared to be characterized by a TCR beta motif made up of several highly homologous amino acid variants.

The sequencing machine was an Illumina HiSeq 2500. Quantitative 5'-RACE with molecular barcodes was used to prepare TCR beta libraries. The authors' analysis ran thus. A new computational method based on a probabilistic model of VDJ rearrangement was used to identify disease-linked TCR variants. The public reads were reanalyzed by TCRdb: fastp trimming at Q25, MiXCR alignment, in-frame beta chains only. CDR3 protein duplicates are merged, each entry listing the most common genes and DNA. The V and J calls shown here were made by TCRdb, not taken from the authors' results. The table for this sample lists 150,000 to 200,000 distinct CDR3 sequences; approximately 10% of them were counted only once. About 28% of the sample comes from the top ten.

This receptor chain uses TRBV12-3 or TRBV12-4 and TRBJ2-7; 11 central bases correspond to TRBD2. The specimen sequenced was blood, either unsorted or a sorted T cell fraction (not recorded which). This clonotype was obtained from a male donor with ankylosing spondylitis or in good health (not recorded which). CDR3 region: CASSPGTSGTYEQYF. Here is the DNA: TGTGCCAGCAGTCCCGGGACTAGCGGCACTTACGAGCAGTACTTC.